A single sample gave rise to the 26 T cell receptor beta chains below, sequenced in a study of response to subunit inactivated influenza vaccine. Via MiXCR, TCRdb re-called the RT-PCR reads, giving one row per CDR3 protein. The data contain roughly 620,000 distinct CDR3 sequences, over 9% of them singletons. These data were also reused for a study on T cells expressing NK-cell markers. In that study: TCR beta cDNA was generated via 5'RACE template switching incorporating UMIs.

This material consisted of PBMCs from blood, taken on the day of vaccination. These receptors were taken from a man over 45 who received an inactivated influenza vaccine.

This rearrangement joins TRBV6-1 to TRBJ2-5; 8 bases align to TRBD1. This CDR3 comprises 13 residues. Germline V gene data show CDR1 as MNHNS and CDR2 as SASEGT. Trimming removed 6 bases from V and 7 bases from J; junction bases left unmatched: 7. The CDR3 loop is CASSRGQGATQYF. DNA of the CDR3: TGTGCCAGCAGCAGAGGACAGGGCGCGACCCAGTACTTC.

CDR3 DNA sequence: TGCGCCAGCAGCTCATTACAGGGGGCAGGGGAGACCCAGTACTTC. It encodes CASSSLQGAGETQYF. The J gene is TRBJ2-5, the V gene TRBV5-1; TRBD1 matches 9 bases. CDR1 and CDR2 from the germline V gene are SGHRS and YFSETQ. The CDR3 totals 15 residues. J lost 5 bases, V lost 3 bases, and 8 bases had no gene match. Based on the CDR3 plus reference TRBV5-1 and TRBJ2-5, the full variable domain is KAGVTQTPRYLIKTRGQQVTLSCSPISGHRSVSWYQQTPGQGLQFLFEYFSETQRNKGNFPGRFSGRQFSNSRSEMNVSTLELGDSALYLCASSSLQGAGETQYFGPGTRLLVL.

In this sample, this clonotype turned up many times. The V call is TRBV12-3 or TRBV12-4, the J call TRBJ2-4, with unresolved D. This CDR3 spans 14 amino acids. Trimming took off 3 bases at V and 9 bases at J, with 15 bases between the two ends. CDR3 protein: CASSFLDRRSIQYF. The DNA for the CDR3 is TGTGCCAGCAGTTTTCTGGACCGGCGTAGCATTCAGTACTTC.

This clonotype was seen more than once but under ten times. CDR3 nucleotide sequence: TGTGCCAGCAGTCCCATGAGGAATTCACCCCTCCACTTT. The encoded protein is CASSPMRNSPLHF. This sequence joins TRBV12-3 or TRBV12-4 and TRBJ1-6; D is unresolved. The CDR3 extends over 13 amino acids. Trimming removed 5 bases at V and 7 bases at J, with 9 bases between.

This clonotype showed up many times. The rearrangement joins TRBV21-1 to TRBJ2-7; the D call of TRBD1 is as the table states it, not checked on the DNA. TRBV21-1 constitutes a pseudogene. The CDR3 is 15 amino acids. The CDR3 DNA is TGTGCCAGCAGCAAATTCCGGGGCGATTCCTACGAGCAGTACTTC. This translates into CASSKFRGDSYEQYF.

This clonotype has at least ten counts. The chain recombines TRBV12-3 or TRBV12-4 with TRBJ2-3; the match to TRBD2 covers 8 bases. The V gene end was trimmed by 2 bases and the J gene end by 5 bases; junction bases not matched to a gene: 12. The CDR3 loop spans 17 amino acids. CDR3 region: CASSLWPRGGIVDTQYF. The CDR3 coding sequence is TGTGCCAGCAGTTTATGGCCTCGCGGGGGGATAGTAGATACGCAGTATTTT.

The chain joins TRBV4-1 to TRBJ2-6; 8 nucleotides align to TRBD2. From germline, CDR1 is MGHRA and CDR2 YSYEKL. Trimming took 3 bases from V and 1 from J; bases not matched to a gene: 8. The CDR3 is 18 residues long. CDR3 protein: CASSHGGGPLSGANVLTF. The DNA of the CDR3 is TGCGCCAGCAGCCATGGCGGGGGGCCCCTATCTGGGGCCAACGTCCTGACTTTC.

The chain carries TRBV18 and TRBJ2-1; D uncertain. Deletions cut 2 bases from V and 7 bases from J, with 12 bases between. This CDR3 spans 14 amino acids. Germline assignment: CDR1 KGHSH and CDR2 LQKENI. The CDR3 DNA reads as TGTGCCAGCTCACCAGGCACTATTGCAAATGAGCAGTTCTTC. Protein sequence: CASSPGTIANEQFF.

This clonotype was detected a few times. This chain joins TRBV9 and TRBJ2-1; 9 bases are a match to TRBD2. This CDR3 comprises 16 residues. The junction had 5 bases not matched to a gene; V was cut back by 0 bases and J by 4 bases. Germline loops: CDR1 SGDLS, CDR2 YYNGEE. CDR3 bases: TGTGCCAGCAGCGTAGTAGGCGGGGGGGCGTACAATGAGCAGTTCTTC. This encodes CASSVVGGGAYNEQFF.

This clonotype occurred a few times. J is TRBJ2-5 and V is TRBV29-1, with D tentatively TRBD2 (5 bases). V lost 5 bases and J 5 bases, leaving 15 bases between the germline ends. CDR1 and CDR2 from the germline V gene are SQVTM and ANQGSEA. The CDR3 is 13 residues long. In nucleotides, the CDR3 is TGCAGCGTTTTGACTACGCGACGGGAGACCCAGTACTTC. Amino acid sequence: CSVLTTRRETQYF.

The chain employs TRBV18 and TRBJ2-3; D tentatively fits TRBD1 or TRBD2 (5 bases each). The CDR3 has 18 residues. Germline V gene lookup returns CDR1 KGHSH and CDR2 LQKENI. The V end was cut by 1 base, the J end by 1 base, with 18 bases between. The CDR3 sequence: CASSPRVGDRARTDTQYF. CDR3 bases: TGTGCCAGCTCACCACGGGTCGGGGACCGCGCCCGCACAGATACGCAGTATTTT.

This clonotype came up a few times. The V and J genes are TRBV12-3 or TRBV12-4 and TRBJ2-7; D not certain. The CDR3 sequence is 14 residues long. Trimming cost V 5 bases and J 0 bases, with 11 bases left between them. The CDR3, as DNA: TGTGCCAGCAGTCGATCGACATCCTCCTACGAGCAGTACTTC. It codes for CASSRSTSSYEQYF.

This clonotype has more than one count but fewer than ten. The V gene is TRBV7-2, the J gene TRBJ2-1; D gene uncertain. CDR1 and CDR2 (germline): SGHTA, FQGNSA. The CDR3 runs 15 residues. With 5 bases removed from V and 5 bases from J, the gap between germline ends came to 16 bases. CDR3 amino acids: CASSPRGTENNEQFF. The DNA of the CDR3 is TGTGCCAGCAGCCCCCGCGGTACGGAGAACAATGAGCAGTTCTTC.

This clonotype was detected only a few times. The chain employs TRBV6-5 and TRBJ2-3, with a tentative D call TRBD2 (6 bases). The germline V and J ends were trimmed by 1 base and 4 bases, with 9 bases remaining between them. In germline, CDR1 is MNHEY, CDR2 SVGAGI. This CDR3 region has 14 residues. CDR3 nucleotide sequence: TGTGCCAGCAGTTACTTCGGGAGCTCAGATACGCAGTATTTT. Protein: CASSYFGSSDTQYF.

The chain joins TRBV11-2 to TRBJ2-7; D unclear. This CDR3 has 16 residues. V lost 5 bases and J lost 3, with 20 bases in between. From germline, CDR1 is SGHAT and CDR2 FQNNGV. CDR3 region: CASSQAQFARGYEQYF. Here the CDR3 DNA reads TGTGCCAGCAGCCAGGCCCAATTCGCGCGCGGCTACGAGCAGTACTTC.

This clonotype appeared a few times. The rearrangement uses TRBV15 and TRBJ1-2, with TRBD1 matching over 7 bases. The CDR3 contains 15 residues. With V trimmed by 3 bases and J by 7 bases, 11 bases remained unmatched. Germline loops: CDR1 LNHNV, CDR2 YYDKDF (reference sequence). The CDR3 region is CATSRGSTGLFGYTF. The DNA for the CDR3 is TGTGCCACCAGCAGGGGCTCGACAGGGTTATTTGGCTACACCTTC.

The rearrangement uses TRBV20-1 and TRBJ1-2; D is unclear. The V gene's germline CDR1 is DFQATT and CDR2 SNEGSKA (reference sequence). The V end was cut by 6 bases, the J end by 0 bases, with 14 bases between. The CDR3 totals 14 residues. The CDR3 DNA reads as TGCAGTGCCCCTGGAAGCGGAACTAACTATGGCTACACCTTC. This gives the protein CSAPGSGTNYGYTF.

The rearrangement uses TRBV5-1 and TRBJ2-1; 13 nucleotides match TRBD2. The CDR3 contains 15 residues. CDR1 SGHRS and CDR2 YFSETQ come from the germline V gene. V lost 4 bases, J lost 6 bases, and 4 bases stayed unmatched. CDR3 amino acids: CASSGGLAGTNEQFF. The CDR3, as DNA: TGCGCCAGCAGCGGGGGACTAGCGGGAACCAATGAGCAGTTCTTC.

DNA for the CDR3: TGTGCCATCAGTGAAGCTGATGAGCAGTTCTTC. Protein product: CAISEADEQFF. The rearrangement uses TRBV10-3 and TRBJ2-1; D not certain. The germline V and J ends were trimmed by 3 bases and 8 bases, with 5 bases remaining between them. The CDR3 sequence is 11 residues long. The V gene's germline CDR1 is ENHRY and CDR2 SYGVKD.

The sample holds a few counts of this clonotype. This rearrangement joins TRBV5-5 to TRBJ2-5; D is unclear. CDR1 and CDR2 from the germline V gene are SGHKS and YYEKEE (reference sequence). V was pared by 6 bases and J by 2 bases, with 14 bases between. There are 14 residues in the CDR3. CDR3: CASMWQTLQETQYF. CDR3 DNA sequence: TGTGCCAGCATGTGGCAGACTCTTCAAGAGACCCAGTACTTC. The full variable domain, rest sourced from reference TRBV5-5 and TRBJ2-5, is DAGVTQSPTHLIKTRGQQVTLRCSPISGHKSVSWYQQVLGQGPQFIFQYYEKEERGRGNFPDRFSARQFPNYSSELNVNALLLGDSALYLCASMWQTLQETQYFGPGTRLLVL.

This clonotype was seen ten or more times. The genes are TRBV29-1 and TRBJ2-1, with D unclear. Germline V gene data show CDR1 as SQVTM and CDR2 as ANQGSEA. The V end lost 7 bases, the J end lost 7 bases, and 20 bases lay between the germline ends. The CDR3 loop spans 14 amino acids. The CDR3 DNA sequence: TGCAGCGCCGTACTCTTCAGATCCTTGAATGAGCAGTTCTTC. Translation gives CSAVLFRSLNEQFF.

J is TRBJ2-5 and V is TRBV12-3 or TRBV12-4; no clear D gene. CDR3 length: 16 amino acids. V lost 1 base to trimming and J lost 5 bases, with 17 bases between them. CDR3 DNA: TGTGCCAGCAGTTTAGAAGGTCGGCGTCTGCGGGAGACCCAGTACTTC. Its protein product is CASSLEGRRLRETQYF.

The chain has TRBV6-1 and TRBJ2-1, with 7 bases matching TRBD1. This CDR3 contains 15 residues. Germline V CDR1 and CDR2: MNHNS, SASEGT. With V trimmed by 6 bases and J by 3 bases, 8 bases remained unmatched. The CDR3 sequence is CASRDDRVNYNEQFF. In DNA, the CDR3 is TGTGCCAGCAGGGACGACAGGGTAAACTACAATGAGCAGTTCTTC.

The table lists this clonotype with a few counts. The V call is TRBV6-1, the J call TRBJ1-2, with D maybe TRBD1 (6 bases). Germline lookup yields CDR1 MNHNS and CDR2 SASEGT. V was pared by 6 bases and J by 2 bases, with 13 bases between. The CDR3 length is 14 residues. The CDR3 bases are TGTGCCAGCAGGGGACGGGGGACAAACTATGGCTACACCTTC. Translating it yields CASRGRGTNYGYTF.

This clonotype has a handful of counts. The chain uses TRBV20-1 and TRBJ2-3; TRBD2 might be the D (6 bases). V lost 6 bases and J 2 bases, leaving 15 bases between the germline ends. This CDR3 is built from 14 residues. Germline CDR1 DFQATT, CDR2 SNEGSKA (reference sequence). The chain's CDR3 is CSAAGTLSTDTQYF. The CDR3, as DNA: TGCAGTGCAGCCGGGACTCTCTCCACAGATACGCAGTATTTT.

This clonotype showed up just a few times. This rearrangement joins TRBV6-2 or TRBV6-3 to TRBJ2-7; D uncertain. The CDR3 length is 16 residues. The V end lost 5 bases, the J end lost 1 base, and 18 bases lay between the germline ends. Germline assignment: CDR1 MNHEY and CDR2 SVGEGT. The DNA for the CDR3 is TGTGCCAGCAGTCCCCTGCCCCGTGGCAGGTCCTACGAGCAGTACTTC. Encoded protein: CASSPLPRGRSYEQYF.